The 2 T cell receptor beta chains below were found in one sample sequenced in a study of patients and donors after allogeneic stem cell transplantation. In TCRdb, the RT-PCR reads were re-called with MiXCR into one record per CDR3 protein. The sample records around 27,000 distinct CDR3 sequences, roughly 8% being singletons. The sample comprised blood, either unsorted or a sorted T cell fraction (not recorded which). These receptors all stem from a human donor who was either an allogeneic HSCT recipient or a stem cell or donor lymphocyte infusion donor (not recorded which). It is not recorded whose cells these are; they may come from a transplant donor.

The gene calls are TRBV7-9 and TRBJ1-3, with D perhaps matching TRBD1 (5 bases). V lost 2 bases, J lost 1 base, and 9 bases lay in between. The CDR3 loop spans 15 amino acids. Germline V gene sequence: CDR1 SEHNR, CDR2 FQNEAQ (reference sequence). The CDR3 loop reads CASSLHRGSGNTIYF. CDR3 nucleotides: TGTGCCAGCAGCTTACATCGGGGGTCTGGAAACACCATATATTTT.

In its sample, this clonotype was seen many times. V is TRBV19 and J is TRBJ1-2; D not certain. CDR1 is LNHDA and CDR2 is SQIVND in the germline V gene (reference sequence). Trimming left V 0 bases short and J 7 bases short, with 6 bases between. This CDR3 region has 12 residues. The CDR3 spells CASSIEVGGYTF. The CDR3 coding sequence is TGTGCCAGTAGTATAGAAGTCGGTGGCTACACCTTC.